Here is one T cell receptor beta chain with its context. What this receptor recognizes is not known. Base qualities are not recorded, but no much larger clone differs from it by a single base. These data originate in a study of human versus mouse CDR3 diversity and MHC coevolution (dated by TCRdb to 2015 to 2018). Background for the entire study: The immunoSEQ assay was reported to detect one in 200,000 T cells and to minimize amplification bias from multiplex PCR. Human naive CD4 T cell repertoires were used as a reference for TCR selection on multiple MHC II alleles and were compared with human-TCR-locus transgenic mice carrying single MHC II. Three healthy volunteer blood donors made up the human cohort, with one aged 30 to 39, one aged 40 to 50 and one aged 60 to 69 at collection. Valid reads per sample ranged from 0.6 x 10^7 to 1.6 x 10^7 across mouse and human samples. Points the paper makes about the study in general: The largest TCR beta repertoire according to iCHAO1 estimates belonged to humans, at roughly 1.6 million clonotypes, a result attributed likely to selection by multiple MHC II molecules. Because human T cells were selected on several MHC II alleles, repertoire diversity was not considered directly comparable between humans and mice. On average, humans had more CDR3 deletions and insertions than mice, indicating greater exonuclease and TdT activity. Most of the three human donors showed the lowest clonal inequality scores among all compared groups.

Genomic DNA was extracted from the sorted cells using the QIAGEN blood and tissue kit and was quantified on a NanoDrop 1000. The immunoSEQ platform deep sequenced and quantified TCR alpha and beta chains by multiplex PCR of genomic DNA. The authors processed their data as follows. Annotation of the TCR sequences relied on IMGT gene and region definitions. Out-of-frame rearrangements were used as a proxy for the preselection repertoire and compared with in-frame clonotypes. The iCHAO1 estimator supplied with the immunoSEQ platform was used to estimate repertoire size. A Gini index based on the Lorenz curve was applied to in-frame amino acid clonotypes to measure clonal inequality. Shared clonotypes were counted with the intersect function of the R package tcR, and similarity was scored with the Jaccard index. V, J and V-J usage frequencies went into a principal component analysis run with the R prcomp function, with no normalization applied. TCRdb took over this immuneACCESS table, retaining in-frame rearrangements with V and J assigned. Such tables are incomplete; in checked studies, under half of the missing clones stem from an unresolved V gene, and the remainder is unexplained. Clone size and V and J calls were adopted from that table, with D and trimming inferred from the DNA. The sample yields about 83,000 clones; 85% to 95% were counted once. About 0.15% of the sample goes to the ten largest clones.

Fluorescence-activated cell sorting was used to pull naive CD4 T cells, meaning cells that were CD45RO-negative and CD62L-positive, out of the PBMCs. From each donor, around 54 ml of fresh peripheral blood was taken, and Ficoll density centrifugation was then used to isolate PBMCs. Cells were sorted on a FACSAria III instrument, and every sample had a purity above 90%. This receptor was identified in a person aged 30-69 years in good health. The sequenced sample was naive CD4+ T cells from blood. This sample's cell subset or site label indicates: CD45RO-negative CD62L-positive naive CD4 T cells.

The CDR3 is CSVEDIGLSTDTQYF. The sequenced DNA: TGCAGCGTTGAAGATATAGGACTAAGCACAGATACGCAGTATTTT. This sequence uses TRBV29-1 and TRBJ2-3; the best D guess is TRBD2, with 6 bases matching. Cut back by 0 bases and 0 bases, the V and J ends lie 10 bases apart. For CDR1 and CDR2, the germline V gene lists SQVTM and ANQGSEA. There are 15 amino acids in the CDR3, from cysteine to phenylalanine inclusive. The sequence is cut down to CDR3 DNA, 45 bases in frame from base 1.